The present T cell receptor (beta chain) was sequenced within a study of T cell responses to AZD1222 COVID-19 vaccine. Clones were read by immunoSEQ multiplex PCR, and TCRdb kept only the in-frame ones, dropping some. Counted here are approximately 210,000 clones, approximately 94% occurring once; the ten biggest clones make up 1.7%. Study conclusions and caveats: Baseline seropositivity characterized only 5 to 7 AZD1222 recipients. The CD4 TCRs associated with vaccination extended across spike and predominated at 160-218 and 743-854. Spike-specific TCR repertoires showed rising breadth and depth after two AZD1222 doses. Donors, mostly white British, included more females; clonal diversity was possibly underestimated.

Note on this clone: Its antigen is unidentified.

CDR1 and CDR2 (germline): MNHEY, SMNVEV (reference sequence). This CDR3 has 16 residues. The V and J ends lost 2 bases and 0 bases respectively, with 11 bases between them. Sequenced here: peripheral blood, sampled 28 days after the second dose of the MenACWY control vaccine. The J gene is TRBJ1-5, the V gene TRBV27; unclear D gene. This clonotype was obtained from an adult who received the MenACWY meningococcal vaccine as a control. The CDR3 loop is CASSLNPKYSNQPQHF. The CDR3 coding sequence is TGTGCCAGCAGTTTAAATCCAAAATATAGCAATCAGCCCCAGCATTTT.